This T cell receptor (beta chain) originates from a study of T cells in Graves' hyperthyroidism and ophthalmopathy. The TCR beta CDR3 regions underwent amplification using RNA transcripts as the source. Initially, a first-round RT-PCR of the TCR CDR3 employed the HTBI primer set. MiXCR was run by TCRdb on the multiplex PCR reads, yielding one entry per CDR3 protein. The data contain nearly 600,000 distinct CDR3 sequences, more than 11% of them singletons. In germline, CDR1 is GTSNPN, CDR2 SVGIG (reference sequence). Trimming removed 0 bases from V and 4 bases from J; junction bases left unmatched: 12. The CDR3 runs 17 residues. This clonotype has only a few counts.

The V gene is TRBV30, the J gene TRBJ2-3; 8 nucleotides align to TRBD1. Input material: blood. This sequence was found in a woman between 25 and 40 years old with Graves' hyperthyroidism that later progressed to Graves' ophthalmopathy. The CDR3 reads CAWSVLGARGPADTQYF. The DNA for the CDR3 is TGTGCCTGGAGTGTATTGGGGGCCAGGGGGCCAGCAGATACGCAGTATTTT.